This T cell receptor beta chain was profiled in a study of human thymus T cells. CDR3 length: 14 residues. The V gene's germline CDR1 is LGHNT and CDR2 FRNRAP. V lost 6 bases and J 4 bases, leaving 15 bases between the germline ends. TCRdb's copy holds only in-frame clones and misses some; the assay was immunoSEQ multiplex PCR. Of some 120,000 clones in the sample, around 96% are singletons; the top ten hold roughly 0.024%. Overall study findings and caveats: Thymic and blood repertoires showed apparently biased V and J gene usage. Related work found strong thymic repertoire overlap between unrelated individuals.

The source of the thymus tissue was resections taken during corrective heart surgery. Donors were healthy Finnish infants having corrective surgery for congenital heart defects. A remark on this clone: Its antigen is undetermined.

This TCR came from a boy less than two years old with a congenital heart defect but otherwise immunologically healthy. Sequencing was carried out using thymus tissue. V gene TRBV12-5 combines with J gene TRBJ1-1, with D perhaps matching TRBD1 (5 bases). The CDR3 region is CASGHRDWGTEAFF. CDR3 sequence (DNA): TGTGCTAGTGGACATCGGGACTGGGGCACTGAAGCTTTCTTT.